This T cell receptor beta chain was found in a study of a mutant IDH1 vaccine in newly diagnosed glioma. The wider study: The initiation of vaccination occurred 4-6 weeks after radiotherapy alone, or with temozolomide cycles. Among treated patients, about 62% were male and roughly 40% female, and mean age was 40.4 years.

Notes on this clone: What it binds is not known.

V dropped 7 bases and J dropped 4 bases, with 12 bases sitting between them. Germline CDR1 and CDR2: SQVTM and ANQGSEA. This CDR3 spans 12 amino acids. This table comes from immunoSEQ multiplex PCR, and its TCRdb copy is limited to in-frame clones, with some not included. The repertoire holds 30,000 to 40,000 clones, just under 85% seen once, with 24% in the top ten. Indicated time point: week 5, during vaccination. The investigators gave 300 ug of mutant IDH1 20-mer peptide in each vaccine dose, together with topical imiquimod. Study-level points and caveats: Changes to the top peripheral T cell clonotypes appeared unrelated to pseudoprogression. Most patients, 85% to 95%, showed vaccine-induced immune responses.

This TCR derives from a man aged 30 to 39 with glioma. Sequencing was performed on PBMCs, taken from a glioma patient whose treatment included an IDH1 peptide vaccine. The chain has TRBV29-1 and TRBJ2-3; D is perhaps TRBD1 (6 bases). CDR3: CSGGGGADTQYF. CDR3 bases: TGCAGCGGAGGTGGGGGCGCAGATACGCAGTATTTT.